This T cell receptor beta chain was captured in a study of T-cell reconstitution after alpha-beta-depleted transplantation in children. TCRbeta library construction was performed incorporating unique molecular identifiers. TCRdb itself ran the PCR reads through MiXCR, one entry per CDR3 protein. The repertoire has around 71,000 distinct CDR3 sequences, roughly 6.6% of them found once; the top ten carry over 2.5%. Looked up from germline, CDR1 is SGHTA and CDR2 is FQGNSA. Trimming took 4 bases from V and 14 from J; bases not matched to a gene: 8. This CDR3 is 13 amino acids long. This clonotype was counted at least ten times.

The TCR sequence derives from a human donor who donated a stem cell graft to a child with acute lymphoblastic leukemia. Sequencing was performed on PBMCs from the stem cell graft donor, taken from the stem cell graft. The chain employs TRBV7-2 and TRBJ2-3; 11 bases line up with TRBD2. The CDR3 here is CASSSLTSGSRYF. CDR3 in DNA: TGTGCCAGCAGCTCCCTAACTAGCGGGAGTCGGTATTTT.